This T cell receptor beta chain originates from a study of T-cell reconstitution after alpha-beta-depleted transplantation in children. Unique molecular identifiers were used to barcode this TCRbeta library. One entry per CDR3 protein, called by TCRdb with MiXCR from the PCR reads. The data show about 580,000 distinct CDR3 sequences, with 23% seen just once and 12% to 15% held by the top ten. Study-wide results and caveats: By about two months after transplant, alpha-beta T cells reportedly arose from several hundred graft clones that had expanded.

A few counts support this clonotype. The antigen is undetermined. This TCR was recovered from a boy under two years old who had a stem cell transplant for acute myeloid leukemia, so the T cells may come from the graft donor. The starting material was PBMCs, mostly from graft donor cells, obtained 360 days after TCRalphabeta/CD19-depleted stem cell transplant.

The CDR3 region is CAISEMGSGNTIYF. CDR3 coding DNA: TGTGCCATCAGTGAGATGGGCTCTGGAAACACCATATATTTT. V and J are TRBV10-3 and TRBJ1-3; D remains unclear. The CDR3 totals 14 residues. With 2 bases removed from V and 0 bases from J, the gap between germline ends came to 5 bases. Germline V lookup: CDR1 ENHRY, CDR2 SYGVKD.